A single sample gave rise to the 28 T cell receptor beta chains below, sequenced in a study of T cells in Graves' hyperthyroidism and ophthalmopathy. What was amplified from RNA transcripts were TCR beta CDR3 regions. An initial round of RT-PCR targeting the TCR CDR3 relied on the HTBI primer set. TCRdb processed the multiplex PCR reads anew with MiXCR; each CDR3 protein has one entry. The sample lists about 540,000 distinct CDR3 sequences, about half occurring once. Sample: peripheral blood or thyroid tissue (not recorded which). All receptors derive from a woman aged 18 to 35 with Graves' hyperthyroidism.

The chain couples TRBV29-1 to TRBJ2-5; D remains unclear. CDR3 length equals 14 residues. CDR1 SQVTM and CDR2 ANQGSEA come from the germline V gene. Trimming pared 2 bases from V and 0 bases from J, leaving 10 bases between. CDR3 residues: CSVEPGMYQETQYF. The CDR3 nucleotides are TGCAGCGTTGAACCCGGAATGTACCAAGAGACCCAGTACTTC.

This clonotype was detected ten times or more. This chain links TRBV10-3 with TRBJ1-1; D is uncertain. This CDR3 region has 13 residues. Trimming removed 6 bases at V and 2 bases at J, with 10 bases between. Germline V gives CDR1 ENHRY, CDR2 SYGVKD. The CDR3 reads CAIRIDTNTEAFF. The CDR3 DNA reads as TGTGCCATCAGGATCGACACCAACACTGAAGCTTTCTTT.

This clonotype appeared once. CDR3 sequence: CSAQGNEKLFF. The CDR3 nucleotides read TGCAGCGCACAGGGTAATGAAAAACTGTTTTTT. V gene TRBV29-1 combines with J gene TRBJ1-4, with D perhaps matching TRBD1 (6 bases). The ends were cut back, 7 bases at V and 4 bases at J, with 7 bases in the middle. The germline V gene has CDR1 SQVTM and CDR2 ANQGSEA. This CDR3 has 11 amino acids.

This clonotype was picked up a small number of times. The chain employs TRBV24-1 and TRBJ2-3, with a possible D match to TRBD2 (6 bases). This CDR3 comprises 15 residues. Trimming removed 4 bases from V and 7 bases from J, with 17 bases in between. CDR1 is KGHDR and CDR2 is SFDVKD in the germline V gene. CDR3: CATSDGATRRHTQYF. The CDR3 DNA is TGTGCCACCAGTGACGGGGCGACTAGACGGCATACGCAGTATTTT.

This clonotype has more than one count but fewer than ten. J is TRBJ1-1 and V is TRBV25-1; D is undetermined. The CDR3 runs 15 residues. With 6 bases removed from V and 1 base from J, the gap between germline ends came to 15 bases. Germline loops: CDR1 MGHDK, CDR2 SYGVNS. This CDR3 is CASSQVGRKNTEAFF. The CDR3 DNA reads as TGTGCCAGCAGCCAAGTCGGACGGAAGAACACTGAAGCTTTCTTT.

As regards this clonotype: With a much larger clone just one base away, this may be a read error. The rearrangement joins TRBV11-2 to TRBJ1-6, with a possible D match to TRBD1 (6 bases). CDR1 is SGHAT and CDR2 is FQNNGV in the germline V gene. V gave up 1 base and J gave up 13 bases, with 11 bases separating them. This CDR3 has 13 amino acids. The CDR3 here is CASSLGTVDPLHF. In nucleotides, the CDR3 is TGTGCCAGCAGCTTAGGGACAGTTGACCCCCTCCACTTT.

The V and J genes are TRBV29-1 and TRBJ2-7; no clear D. The CDR3 runs to 10 residues. Per the germline V gene, CDR1 is SQVTM and CDR2 is ANQGSEA. V was shortened by 7 bases and J by 0 bases, with 4 bases between the two germline ends. The CDR3 bases are TGCAGCGAAAGCTCCTACGAGCAGTACTTC. It encodes CSESSYEQYF.

This clonotype came up a few times. The chain has TRBV7-9 and TRBJ2-5, with 7 positions matching TRBD1. The CDR3 runs 13 residues. The V gene's germline CDR1 is SEHNR and CDR2 FQNEAQ (reference sequence). V trimming: 4 bases; J trimming: 4 bases; junction bases outside the gene matches: 3. The chain's CDR3 is CASSSNRGETQYF. The CDR3 region has the DNA TGTGCCAGCAGCTCCAACAGGGGAGAGACCCAGTACTTC.

The chain couples TRBV20-1 to TRBJ1-5; D is undetermined. Per the germline V gene, CDR1 is DFQATT and CDR2 is SNEGSKA (reference sequence). This CDR3 is 14 amino acids long. V lost 4 bases to trimming and J lost 0 bases, with 10 bases between them. CDR3 DNA: TGCAGTGCTAACTTGGCGGATAGCAATCAGCCCCAGCATTTT. Translated: CSANLADSNQPQHF.

The chain uses TRBV24-1 and TRBJ2-6, with a weak D call TRBD2 (6 bases). Trimming cost V 4 bases and J 2 bases, with 11 bases left between them. CDR3 length: 16 residues. Germline V lookup: CDR1 KGHDR, CDR2 SFDVKD. The CDR3 is CATSDQWGAGANVLTF. Written as DNA, the CDR3 is TGTGCCACCAGTGACCAGTGGGGGGCTGGGGCCAACGTCCTGACTTTC.

This clonotype was picked up one time. This chain's CDR3 is CASSLAPGDHNEQFF. The DNA of the CDR3 is TGTGCCAGCAGCTTAGCGCCAGGGGATCACAATGAGCAGTTCTTC. The genes are TRBV7-6 and TRBJ2-1; D might be TRBD1 (6 bases). The CDR3 is made up of 15 amino acids. CDR1 and CDR2 (germline): SGHVS, FNYEAQ. Trimming removed 0 bases from V and 5 bases from J, with 11 bases in between.

This clonotype has more than one count but fewer than ten. V usage is TRBV20-1 and J usage is TRBJ1-1; D gene unclear. The V and J ends lost 0 bases and 0 bases respectively, with 17 bases between them. Germline assignment: CDR1 DFQATT and CDR2 SNEGSKA (reference sequence). The CDR3 has 17 amino acids. The CDR3 region is CSAREERVRYMNTEAFF. For the CDR3, the DNA is TGCAGTGCTAGAGAGGAGAGGGTAAGGTATATGAACACTGAAGCTTTCTTT.

On this clonotype itself: This could be a read error, since a much larger clone is one nucleotide away. J is TRBJ1-2 and V is TRBV2; 8 bases fit TRBD1. Germline CDR1 is SNHLY and CDR2 is FYNNEI. The CDR3 consists of 12 residues. CDR3 loop: CAGSGDRGWYTF. The DNA of the CDR3 is TGTGCCGGCAGCGGAGACAGGGGATGGTACACCTTC.

The sample holds many counts of this clonotype. V gene TRBV14 combines with J gene TRBJ1-2, with a weak D call TRBD1 (5 bases). V gave up 4 bases and J gave up 4 bases, with 22 bases separating them. This CDR3 comprises 17 residues. Germline CDR1 reads SGHDN; CDR2 reads FVKESK. CDR3 coding DNA: TGTGCCAGCAGCCGGGGGGACGTTGGCGGGCGGATCTATGGCTACACCTTC. Translated, it gives CASSRGDVGGRIYGYTF.

The chain employs TRBV7-9 and TRBJ2-2; D assignment may be TRBD1 or TRBD2 (6 bases each). Germline V CDR1 and CDR2: SEHNR, FQNEAQ (reference sequence). This CDR3 has 15 residues. Trimming pared 2 bases from V and 3 bases from J, leaving 10 bases between. For the CDR3, the DNA is TGTGCCAGCAGCTTACGGGGGCAGGACACCGGGGAGCTGTTTTTT. Protein product: CASSLRGQDTGELFF. Complete variable domain (other parts from reference TRBV7-9 and TRBJ2-2): DTGVSQNPRHKITKRGQNVTFRCDPISEHNRLYWYRQTLGQGPEFLTYFQNEAQLEKSRLLSDRFSAERPKGSFSTLEIQRTEQGDSAMYLCASSLRGQDTGELFFGEGSRLTVL.

This chain joins TRBV29-1 and TRBJ1-2; the D is unclear. The CDR3 totals 13 residues. Deletions cut 7 bases from V and 4 bases from J, with 16 bases between. The germline V gene encodes CDR1 SQVTM and CDR2 ANQGSEA. The CDR3 nucleotides are TGCAGCGCCACGGACGACGGGTCCTATGGCTACACCTTC. This sequence encodes CSATDDGSYGYTF.

Details on this clonotype: This may be a read error, as it is one base from a much larger clone. The chain recombines TRBV2 with TRBJ1-2, with D possibly being TRBD1 (6 bases). The germline V gene encodes CDR1 SNHLY and CDR2 FYNNEI. The CDR3 totals 12 residues. V was pared by 7 bases and J by 7 bases, with 13 bases between. CDR3 sequence (DNA): TGTGCCAGCATTAACAGGGTCGCTGGCTACACCTTC. It is translated as CASINRVAGYTF.

The rearrangement uses TRBV7-8 and TRBJ1-5; 8 bases map to TRBD1. The J segment lost 2 bases and the V segment lost 5 bases, leaving 8 bases of the junction unmatched. The V gene's germline CDR1 is SGHVS and CDR2 FQNEAQ. The CDR3 runs 16 residues. CDR3 residues: CASSLWTGTGNQPQHF. The CDR3 DNA reads TGTGCCAGCAGCCTCTGGACAGGGACGGGCAATCAGCCCCAGCATTTT.

The V gene is TRBV7-9, the J gene TRBJ2-5, with 7 nucleotides matching TRBD1. The junction had 7 bases not matched to a gene; V was cut back by 5 bases and J by 4 bases. Germline V gene data show CDR1 as SEHNR and CDR2 as FQNEAQ (reference sequence). The CDR3 is 14 amino acids. CDR3 coding DNA: TGTGCCAGCAGCCTGTCAGGGGGTCCAGAGACCCAGTACTTC. It encodes CASSLSGGPETQYF.

This clonotype was counted a few times. V gene TRBV7-9 combines with J gene TRBJ1-2; D unresolved. The germline V gene encodes CDR1 SEHNR and CDR2 FQNEAQ (reference sequence). Trimming removed 8 bases at V and 2 bases at J, with 6 bases between. The CDR3 loop spans 11 amino acids. The chain's CDR3 is CASGSNYGYTF. The CDR3 DNA reads TGTGCCAGCGGGAGCAACTATGGCTACACCTTC.

This clonotype was seen a few times. The chain uses TRBV7-9 and TRBJ1-5, with a tentative D call TRBD1 (6 bases). V dropped 1 base and J dropped 1 base, with 20 bases sitting between them. This CDR3 has 19 residues. The germline V gene has CDR1 SEHNR and CDR2 FQNEAQ (reference sequence). The CDR3 coding sequence is TGTGCCAGCAGCTTAGTATTAGGCCGGACTACAGGGAGCAATCAGCCCCAGCATTTT. It translates to CASSLVLGRTTGSNQPQHF. The variable domain in full, completed from reference TRBV7-9 and TRBJ1-5, reads DTGVSQNPRHKITKRGQNVTFRCDPISEHNRLYWYRQTLGQGPEFLTYFQNEAQLEKSRLLSDRFSAERPKGSFSTLEIQRTEQGDSAMYLCASSLVLGRTTGSNQPQHFGDGTRLSIL.

This clonotype was seen a few times. The chain uses TRBV7-9 and TRBJ2-7, with D perhaps TRBD1 (5 bases). There are 16 residues in the CDR3. Germline CDR1 SEHNR, CDR2 FQNEAQ (reference sequence). V lost 5 bases to trimming and J lost 0 bases, with 17 bases between them. CDR3 amino acids: CASSPTTTTGSYEQYF. The DNA of the CDR3 is TGTGCCAGCAGCCCCACCACAACAACAGGCTCCTACGAGCAGTACTTC.

V and J are TRBV7-2 and TRBJ2-1; D is perhaps TRBD1 or TRBD2 (5 bases each). CDR3 size: 11 residues. Germline V gene data show CDR1 as SGHTA and CDR2 as FQGNSA. V gave up 4 bases and J gave up 10 bases, with 8 bases separating them. The CDR3 protein is CASSSRDEQFF. CDR3 sequence (DNA): TGTGCCAGCAGCTCCCGGGACGAGCAGTTCTTC.

CDR3 bases: TGCAGCGTTGCGGGCGGGAGGATCTACGAGCAGTACTTC. Translating it yields CSVAGGRIYEQYF. The chain couples TRBV29-1 to TRBJ2-7; 8 bases match TRBD2. V lost 4 bases to trimming and J lost 3 bases; unmatched junction nucleotides: 5. The CDR3 loop spans 13 amino acids. The germline V gene has CDR1 SQVTM and CDR2 ANQGSEA.

This chain joins TRBV15 and TRBJ2-7, with 7 positions matching TRBD1. The CDR3 length is 10 residues. V trimming: 5 bases; J trimming: 12 bases; junction bases outside the gene matches: 4. Germline CDR1 LNHNV, CDR2 YYDKDF (reference sequence). The CDR3 loop reads CATSGGQLYF. CDR3 nucleotide sequence: TGTGCCACCAGCGGGGGACAGCTGTACTTC. Combining the CDR3 with reference TRBV15 and TRBJ2-7 gives the whole variable domain DAMVIQNPRYQVTQFGKPVTLSCSQTLNHNVMYWYQQKSSQAPKLLFHYYDKDFNNEADTPDNFQSRRPNTSFCFLDIRSPGLGDTAMYLCATSGGQLYFGPGTRLTVT.

The gene calls are TRBV19 and TRBJ1-2; the D gene is possibly TRBD1 (6 bases). Trimming took off 6 bases at V and 4 bases at J, with 18 bases between the two ends. CDR3 length equals 15 residues. Germline V gene sequence: CDR1 LNHDA, CDR2 SQIVND (reference sequence). The CDR3 DNA is TGTGCCAGTAGCAATAGGGGGGCCGACGCCTATGGCTACACCTTC. This translates into CASSNRGADAYGYTF.

A few counts support this clonotype. The chain recombines TRBV20-1 with TRBJ2-7; tentative D call: TRBD2 (5 bases). This CDR3 has 10 residues. Deletions cut 6 bases from V and 3 bases from J, with 6 bases between. Germline CDR1 DFQATT, CDR2 SNEGSKA (reference sequence). Written as DNA, the CDR3 is TGCAGTGCGCGGGTCTACGAGCAGTACTTC. Its protein product is CSARVYEQYF.

J is TRBJ2-7 and V is TRBV7-2; D remains ambiguous. The V and J ends lost 5 bases and 6 bases respectively, with 14 bases between them. This CDR3 contains 13 residues. CDR1 and CDR2 (germline): SGHTA, FQGNSA. The CDR3 DNA sequence: TGTGCCAGCAGCCCGGAAGGAGTGAGCGAGCAGTACTTC. Translated, it gives CASSPEGVSEQYF.